The clone carrying this TCR beta chain was observed once. The CDR3 has 15 residues. Losses at the gene ends were 5 bases for V and 9 bases for J; bases not matched to a gene: 10. Germline loops: CDR1 MNHEY, CDR2 SVGEGT. The data derive from a study of blood T cell repertoires in COVID-19. Per the original methods: From reference gene primer amplification, estimates of nucleated cell counts were derived. Repertoires were generated with immunoSEQ multiplex PCR, while TCRdb's copy carries only in-frame clones and drops some. V, J and clone size are taken as reported in that table, and D and trimming were inferred from the DNA itself. This table has about 190,000 clones, about three quarters appearing once.

This receptor was obtained from a woman aged 80 or older with active or convalescent COVID-19. The chain joins TRBV6-2 or TRBV6-3 to TRBJ2-1; 10 positions match TRBD2. Sample: peripheral blood. The chain's CDR3 is CASSQGASGGGEQFF. The DNA for the CDR3 is TGTGCCAGCAGTCAAGGGGCTAGCGGGGGTGGTGAGCAGTTCTTC.